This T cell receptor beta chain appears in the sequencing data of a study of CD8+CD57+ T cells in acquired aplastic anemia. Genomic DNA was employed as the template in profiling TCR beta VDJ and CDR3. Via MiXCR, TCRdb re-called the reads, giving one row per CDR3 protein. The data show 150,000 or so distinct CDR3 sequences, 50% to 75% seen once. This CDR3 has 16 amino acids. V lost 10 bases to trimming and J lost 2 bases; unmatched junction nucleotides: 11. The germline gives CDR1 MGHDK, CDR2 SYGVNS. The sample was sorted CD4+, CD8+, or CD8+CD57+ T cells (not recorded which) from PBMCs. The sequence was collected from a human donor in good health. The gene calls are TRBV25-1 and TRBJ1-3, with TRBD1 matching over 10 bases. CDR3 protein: CATENLGQGTGNTIYF. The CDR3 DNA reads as TGTGCCACCGAGAATTTGGGACAGGGGACTGGAAACACCATATATTTT.